This is a list of T cell receptor beta chains from one sample in a study of T cells in Graves' hyperthyroidism and ophthalmopathy. TCRdb ran MiXCR on the multiplex PCR reads and lists one entry per CDR3 protein. The sample comprises around 240,000 distinct CDR3 sequences, roughly 15% of which are singletons, and roughly 14% rests with the top ten. Sequenced input: blood. The origin of the receptors is a woman aged 40 to 50 with Graves' hyperthyroidism that later progressed to Graves' ophthalmopathy. The CDR3 runs from the conserved cysteine through the conserved F or W. The order of the fields is V gene, CDR3 protein.

TRBV15	CATAGTGGYNEQFF
TRBV10-2	CASRPDRGRDTQYF
TRBV18	CASSPQTRTTQETQYF
TRBV7-3	CASSPGLAGNQEQFF
TRBV28	CASSPTSHNQPQHF
TRBV27	CASSFHTYEQYF
TRBV18	CASSPRDRENEKLFF
TRBV28	CASSLLSGLHNEQFF
TRBV19	CASSPDRGWGELFF
TRBV9	CASSVGGPGNTIYF
TRBV28	CASSPTRTSGYEQYF
TRBV25-1	CASSELGRENIQYF
TRBV6-1	CASRPTGTRITYEQYF
TRBV7-8	CASSSLTSLAEETQYF
TRBV4-1	CASAQGAGNQPQHF
TRBV11-2	CASSLQVPPVVNEQFF
TRBV15	CATSLHGADTQYF
TRBV4-1	CASSQSPLARINTGELFF
TRBV27	CASSPWTGGIGYGYTF
TRBV19	CASSPGTGGPYEQYF
TRBV11-3	CASSLPGAHNTEAFF
TRBV5-6	CASSSDRAYTGEQYF
TRBV7-3	CASSLGGLINTGELFF
TRBV7-8	CASSLDQLAGGNTGELFF
TRBV28	CASSWATNYGYTF
TRBV20-1	CSARTPPGDRGTHEQYF
TRBV5-6	CASSSPLRGRVTGELFF
TRBV20-1	CSATPGTAGNTIYF
TRBV5-8	CASSGIRGWYGETQYF
TRBV5-1	CASSLADYRNEQFF